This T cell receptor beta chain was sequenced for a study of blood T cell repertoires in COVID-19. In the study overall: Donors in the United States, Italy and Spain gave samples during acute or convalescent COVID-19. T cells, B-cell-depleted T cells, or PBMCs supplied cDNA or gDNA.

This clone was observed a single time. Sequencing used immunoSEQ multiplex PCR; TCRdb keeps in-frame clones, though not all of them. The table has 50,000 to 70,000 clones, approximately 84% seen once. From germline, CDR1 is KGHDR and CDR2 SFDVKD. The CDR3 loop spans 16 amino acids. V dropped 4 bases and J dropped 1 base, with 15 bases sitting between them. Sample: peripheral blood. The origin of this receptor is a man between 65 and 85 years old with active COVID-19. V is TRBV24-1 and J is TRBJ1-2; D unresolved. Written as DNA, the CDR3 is TGTGCCACCAGTGACGCGAGAGCACGGGTTAACTATGGCTACACCTTC. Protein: CATSDARARVNYGYTF.